This T cell receptor (beta chain) stems from a study of early T cells in non-severe SARS-CoV-2 infection (dated by TCRdb to about 2021). At the level of the whole study: TCR sequencing used bulk RNA from unsorted whole blood, so alpha and beta chains could not be paired.

Points the paper makes about the study in general: Matching against VDJdb was skewed toward anti-spike CD8 responses, likely underestimated virus-specific expansions, and missed private and CD4 specificities.

This was a case-control study nested in a cohort of healthcare workers in London, UK, who had nasopharyngeal swab PCR tests and blood samples taken every week. Healthcare workers were recruited between 23 and 31 March 2020, during the week of the UK lockdown, and were followed weekly for up to about 15 weeks. In its sample, this clonotype was seen a few times. Its antigen remains unidentified. No qualities accompany the bases; no much larger clone lies one base away. The library was made by 5' RACE. Sequenced using a NextSeq 500. To correct for sequencing error and PCR bias, the TCR library protocol tagged individual cDNA molecules with unique molecular identifiers. TCR alpha and beta chains were both sequenced, and the abundances of alpha and beta sequences in each sample were closely correlated with each other. The study's own analysis went as follows. Decombinator V4 was used to annotate TCR sequences for V gene, J gene and CDR3. TCRs were defined as expanded if a significant change between any two time points was detected under a Poisson model with p below 0.0001. TCR abundances were normalised to the total number of TCRs sequenced in each sample and reported as counts per million. A search of VDJdb, accessed on 1 November 2021, was run for TCRs annotated to CMV, EBV and SARS-CoV-2, with TCRs annotated for multiple antigens excluded. TCRdb took the public reads, trimmed them with fastp at Q25, ran MiXCR for clone calling and kept in-frame beta chains. Identical CDR3 protein sequences are pooled into one entry, listed with their most common genes and DNA. The V and J calls shown here were made by TCRdb, not taken from the authors' results. The sample table records about 50,000 distinct CDR3 sequences; 13% of these occur just once. The ten largest clones represent 10% of the sample.

The sample comprised whole blood. The TCR sequence derives from an adult who was a healthcare worker with PCR-confirmed SARS-CoV-2 infection or an uninfected control (not recorded which).

DNA sequence: TGTGCCAGCAGAGACAGGGCCCACACCGGGGAGCTGTTTTTT. It codes for CASRDRAHTGELFF. Recombination joined TRBV6-4 with TRBJ2-2, with 7 bases in between that match TRBD1. After removal of 6 bases from V and 3 bases from J, the junction retains 4 bases not matched to a gene. The germline V gene sets CDR1 to MRHNA and CDR2 to SNTAGT. The CDR3 measures 14 amino acids from cysteine to phenylalanine. Only the CDR3 portion is preserved as DNA: 42 bases, with reading frame beginning at the first base.